The clone carrying this T cell receptor beta chain has at least ten counts. Its target is not known. Trimming took 4 bases from V and 5 from J; bases not matched to a gene: 9. The germline CDR1 and CDR2 sequences are DFQATT and SNEGSKA (reference sequence). The CDR3 totals 14 residues. These data come from a study of T-cell reconstitution after alpha-beta-depleted transplantation in children. Study findings and constraints: At around two months after transplant, the alpha-beta T cells were reportedly derived from several hundred expanded clones that came from non-depleted graft cells. Among T cells one year after transplant, newly produced cells accounted for most counts and diversity.

A library of TCRbeta sequences, prepared with unique molecular identifiers, was generated. TCRdb ran MiXCR on the PCR reads and lists one entry per CDR3 protein. The sample contains a few hundred thousand distinct CDR3 sequences, around 7.3% of which appear only once. The V and J genes are TRBV20-1 and TRBJ2-5; 8 nucleotides match TRBD1. Here the sequenced sample was peripheral blood, taken 360 days after TCRalphabeta/CD19-depleted stem cell transplant. This receptor was obtained from a female patient aged 2-9 years who had a stem cell transplant for Fanconi anemia, so the T cells may come from the graft donor. CDR3 region: CSATSGQAGETQYF. In DNA, the CDR3 is TGCAGTGCTACCTCGGGACAGGCTGGGGAGACCCAGTACTTC.